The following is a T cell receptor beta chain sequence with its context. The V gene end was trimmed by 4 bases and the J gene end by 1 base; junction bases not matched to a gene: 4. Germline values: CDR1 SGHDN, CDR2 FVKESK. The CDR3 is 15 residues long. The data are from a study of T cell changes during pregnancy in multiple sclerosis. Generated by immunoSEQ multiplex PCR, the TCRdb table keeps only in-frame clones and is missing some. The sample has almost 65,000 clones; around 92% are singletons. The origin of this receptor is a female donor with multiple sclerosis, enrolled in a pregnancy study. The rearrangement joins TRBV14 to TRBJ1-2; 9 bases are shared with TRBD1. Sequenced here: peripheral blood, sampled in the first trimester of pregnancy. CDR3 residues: CASSLRTGVNYGYTF. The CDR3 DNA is TGTGCCAGCAGCCTTCGGACAGGGGTTAACTATGGCTACACCTTC.